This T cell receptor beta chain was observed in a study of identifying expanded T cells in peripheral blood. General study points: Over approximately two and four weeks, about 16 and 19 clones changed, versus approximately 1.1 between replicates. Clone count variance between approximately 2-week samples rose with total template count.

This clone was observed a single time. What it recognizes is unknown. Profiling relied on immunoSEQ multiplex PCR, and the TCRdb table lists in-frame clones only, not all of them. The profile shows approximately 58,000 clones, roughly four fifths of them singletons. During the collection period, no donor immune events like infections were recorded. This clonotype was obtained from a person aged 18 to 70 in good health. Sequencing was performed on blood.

CDR3 DNA sequence: TGTGCCAGCAGCTTCCGGACGGGGTACGAGCAGTACTTC. Its protein product is CASSFRTGYEQYF. This chain links TRBV5-6 with TRBJ2-7, with a possible D match to TRBD2 (5 bases). This CDR3 comprises 13 residues. V was trimmed by 2 bases and J by 4 bases, leaving 10 bases between them. The V gene's germline CDR1 is SGHDT and CDR2 YYEEEE.